Presented here are 4 T cell receptor beta chains from one specimen sequenced in a study of T cell responses to AZD1222 COVID-19 vaccine. The data were produced by immunoSEQ multiplex PCR, yet TCRdb's version contains in-frame clones alone and is incomplete. The sample records around 77,000 clones, roughly 87% being singletons. Sequencing was performed on peripheral blood, taken on day 0 of AZD1222 vaccination. Receptor source: an adult in good health.

The chain uses TRBV7-8 and TRBJ2-3; the match to TRBD2 covers 13 bases. Germline loops: CDR1 SGHVS, CDR2 FQNEAQ. V dropped 5 bases and J dropped 2; count of bases not matched to a gene: 10. The CDR3 covers 18 residues. The CDR3 DNA reads TGTGCCAGCAGCGCCTTCCGACTAGCGGGGGGAGACACAGATACGCAGTATTTT. Protein sequence: CASSAFRLAGGDTDTQYF.

The chain couples TRBV7-6 to TRBJ2-2; 9 nucleotides line up with TRBD1. This CDR3 comprises 15 residues. Trimming at V came to 1 base and at J to 7 bases, leaving 4 bases not matched to a gene. Germline V lookup: CDR1 SGHVS, CDR2 FNYEAQ. CDR3 loop: CASSLVGQGDGELFF. CDR3 DNA sequence: TGTGCCAGCAGCTTAGTGGGACAGGGAGACGGGGAGCTGTTTTTT.

V usage is TRBV4-2 and J usage is TRBJ1-2, with 9 bases lining up with TRBD1. The V and J ends lost 0 bases and 6 bases, in that order; junction bases with no gene match: 14. The germline V gene encodes CDR1 LGHNA and CDR2 YNFKEQ. The CDR3 consists of 18 residues. DNA of the CDR3: TGTGCCAGCAGCCAAGAAAATCCCGGGACAGGGAGGTTTGATGGCTACACCTTC. It encodes CASSQENPGTGRFDGYTF.

The chain employs TRBV11-2 and TRBJ2-1; TRBD2 might be the D (5 bases). This CDR3 region has 13 residues. Deletions cut 3 bases from V and 6 bases from J, with 9 bases between. The germline V gene encodes CDR1 SGHAT and CDR2 FQNNGV. The CDR3 nucleotides read TGTGCCAGCAGCTTTTCGGGGAGCAATGAGCAGTTCTTC. Translating gives CASSFSGSNEQFF. Using reference TRBV11-2 and TRBJ2-1 for the parts outside the CDR3, the full variable domain is EAGVAQSPRYKIIEKRQSVAFWCNPISGHATLYWYQQILGQGPKLLIQFQNNGVVDDSQLPKDRFSAERLKGVDSTLKIQPAKLEDSAVYLCASSFSGSNEQFFGPGTRLTVL.